This TCR beta chain appears in the sequencing data of a study of blood T cells in healthy people across ages. The second PCR ran roughly 6 to 11 cycles with a sample-barcoded 5' primer and J-beta primers. From the 5' RACE reads, TCRdb called clonotypes with MiXCR, one entry per CDR3 protein. The table lists some 1,000,000 distinct CDR3 sequences, approximately 25% of them singletons, with 0.75% in the top ten. Germline V lookup: CDR1 SGHRS, CDR2 YFSETQ. The CDR3 length is 13 residues. This clonotype came up a few times. These data were also reused for a study on T cells of mothers and their children.

V usage is TRBV5-1 and J usage is TRBJ2-5; TRBD1 matches at 10 bases. The J call is doubtful: the DNA matches TRBJ2-7 better. The specimen was blood. The source of this sequence is a girl aged 2 to 10 in good health. The CDR3 nucleotides are TGCGCCAGCACCACCGGGACAGGGGACGAGCAGTACTTC. Its translation: CASTTGTGDEQYF.